Each of the 31 T cell receptor beta chains below was sequenced from the same sample in a study of cytomegalovirus exposure and HLA in healthy donors. Primers: 60 Vbeta forward and 13 Jbeta reverse. Measured with immunoSEQ multiplex PCR; TCRdb has only the in-frame clones, and not every one. This repertoire shows 150,000 to 200,000 clones, nearly 80% found once; its top ten account for roughly 2.7%. The specimen was PBMCs. All receptors come from a female donor in good health and CMV-seronegative.

V gene TRBV4-2 combines with J gene TRBJ2-2, with D tentatively TRBD2 (5 bases). V lost 4 bases and J lost 1, with 7 bases in between. The germline CDR1 and CDR2 sequences are LGHNA and YNFKEQ. The CDR3 spans 14 residues. The CDR3 DNA sequence: TGTGCCAGCAGCCCGGGGAGGAACACCGGGGAGCTGTTTTTT. It encodes CASSPGRNTGELFF.

The CDR3 protein is CASRLGGVQWLAGELYEQYF. DNA of the CDR3: TGTGCCAGCAGGCTAGGTGGGGTCCAGTGGCTAGCGGGAGAGTTGTACGAGCAGTACTTC. This rearrangement joins TRBV28 to TRBJ2-7, with TRBD2 matching 10 bases. There are 20 residues in the CDR3. Losses at the gene ends were 6 bases for V and 4 bases for J; bases not matched to a gene: 24. The germline V gene encodes CDR1 MDHEN and CDR2 SYDVKM.

This chain connects TRBV7-8 to TRBJ2-7; tentatively, D is TRBD1 (5 bases). CDR3 length: 15 residues. V dropped 2 bases and J dropped 4 bases, with 15 bases sitting between them. CDR1 and CDR2 (germline): SGHVS, FQNEAQ. The CDR3 DNA reads TGTGCCAGCAGCTTAAAGGGGTCTGGGAAATACGAGCAGTACTTC. It yields the protein CASSLKGSGKYEQYF.

The rearrangement links TRBV2 to TRBJ2-2; D may be TRBD2 (6 bases). With 11 bases removed from V and 7 bases from J, the gap between germline ends came to 14 bases. Germline values: CDR1 SNHLY, CDR2 FYNNEI. This CDR3 has 12 residues. CDR3 sequence reads: CAGTSGDGELFF. The CDR3 DNA is TGTGCCGGAACTTCGGGGGACGGGGAGCTGTTTTTT.

The sample holds one count of this clone. This chain uses TRBV11-1 with TRBJ2-7, with 10 bases matching TRBD2. Germline loops: CDR1 SGHAT, CDR2 FQDESV (reference sequence). CDR3 size: 14 residues. V gave up 7 bases and J gave up 7 bases; unmatched junction bases: 10. The CDR3 spells CASNIAGGALEQYF. CDR3 coding DNA: TGTGCCAGCAATATAGCGGGAGGTGCTTTGGAGCAGTACTTC.

This clone occurred once. This chain joins TRBV7-8 and TRBJ1-5; D unclear. Looked up from germline, CDR1 is SGHVS and CDR2 is FQNEAQ. Trimming pared 3 bases from V and 0 bases from J, leaving 15 bases between. This CDR3 has 17 residues. The CDR3 is CASSFTVTGLSNQPQHF. The DNA of the CDR3 is TGTGCCAGCAGCTTTACAGTGACCGGACTTAGCAATCAGCCCCAGCATTTT.

The V and J genes are TRBV27 and TRBJ2-2; 7 nucleotides line up with TRBD2. Trimming at V came to 6 bases and at J to 4 bases, leaving 11 bases not matched to a gene. CDR1 MNHEY and CDR2 SMNVEV come from the germline V gene (reference sequence). CDR3 length: 16 amino acids. This CDR3 reads CASSPGIAGPTGELFF. The CDR3 DNA reads as TGTGCCAGCAGCCCGGGGATAGCGGGCCCCACCGGGGAGCTGTTTTTT.

This clone was seen once. The chain is built from TRBV5-1 and TRBJ1-2; D call uncertain. The CDR3 is 14 residues long. Trimming took 7 bases from V and 11 from J, leaving 24 bases between them. Germline CDR1 reads SGHRS; CDR2 reads YFSETQ. The CDR3 region has the DNA TGCGCCAGCTCGAATTCGGTATCCGAACCACTTTACACCTTC. Residues: CASSNSVSEPLYTF.

This sequence joins TRBV6-5 and TRBJ1-5, with TRBD1 identical over 7 bases. The CDR3 runs 16 residues. CDR1 is MNHEY, CDR2 SVGAGI, per germline. Germline trimming cut 2 bases from V and 1 base from J; bases unmatched to any gene: 5. The CDR3 loop reads CASSYDATGSNQPQHF. The CDR3 DNA is TGTGCCAGCAGTTACGATGCGACAGGGAGCAATCAGCCCCAGCATTTT.

The V gene is TRBV7-2, the J gene TRBJ2-5; unclear D gene. Germline V gives CDR1 SGHTA, CDR2 FQGNSA. This CDR3 comprises 13 residues. Trimming pared 0 bases from V and 5 bases from J, leaving 7 bases between. Here the CDR3 DNA reads TGTGCCAGCAGCTTAGCGAGGCGGGAGACCCAGTACTTC. Protein: CASSLARRETQYF.

This chain links TRBV4-2 with TRBJ1-1, with 10 nucleotides matching TRBD1. V dropped 4 bases and J dropped 5; count of bases not matched to a gene: 7. The CDR3 is 15 residues long. CDR1 LGHNA and CDR2 YNFKEQ come from the germline V gene. CDR3 region: CASSRDRGRGTEAFF. CDR3 DNA: TGTGCCAGCAGCCGCGACAGGGGGCGAGGTACTGAAGCTTTCTTT.

Concerning this clone itself: Compared with germline, one end of the junction differs, possibly owing to a read error. V usage is TRBV7-9 and J usage is TRBJ1-6; D ambiguous. Looked up from germline, CDR1 is SEHNR and CDR2 is FQNEAQ (reference sequence). The CDR3 extends over 12 amino acids. This CDR3 reads CSSSLDTTPLHF. In nucleotides, the CDR3 is TGTTCCAGCAGCTTAGACACAACACCCCTCCACTTT.

This clone was observed a handful of times. In nucleotides, the CDR3 is TGTGCCTGGAGTGCTGGCAGAAACACCGGGGAGCTGTTTTTT. Translated, it gives CAWSAGRNTGELFF. This chain joins TRBV30 and TRBJ2-2; no reliable D call. With 1 base removed from V and 2 bases from J, the gap between germline ends came to 8 bases. CDR1 and CDR2 from the germline V gene are GTSNPN and SVGIG (reference sequence). The CDR3 runs to 14 residues.

The J gene is TRBJ2-7, the V gene TRBV6-4, with a tentative D call TRBD1 (6 bases). Germline CDR1 is MRHNA and CDR2 is SNTAGT. V gave up 3 bases and J gave up 2 bases, with 11 bases separating them. The CDR3 covers 14 residues. In nucleotides, the CDR3 is TGTGCCAGCAGTGATTTCGCAGGGGCCTACGAGCAGTACTTC. Amino acid sequence: CASSDFAGAYEQYF.

V is TRBV5-1 and J is TRBJ2-1; D ambiguous. V shed 5 bases and J shed 8 bases, with 8 bases lying between them. Germline-derived CDR1 and CDR2 are SGHRS and YFSETQ. The CDR3 sequence is 11 residues long. For the CDR3, the DNA is TGCGCCAGCAGGTACAATGATGAGCAGTTCTTC. It codes for CASRYNDEQFF.

Only one count was recorded for this clone. Possible read error: a much larger clone is one base away. V and J are TRBV21-1 and TRBJ1-2. TRBV21-1 is noted as a pseudogene. The CDR3 has 13 residues. The CDR3 coding sequence is TGTGCCAGCAGCCCAGGAGGTAACTATGGCTACACCTTC. It specifies CASSPGGNYGYTF.

The chain is built from TRBV30 and TRBJ2-7; possible D gene TRBD1, 6 bases. This CDR3 is built from 13 residues. V was pared by 1 base and J by 2 bases, with 9 bases between. Looked up from germline, CDR1 is GTSNPN and CDR2 is SVGIG (reference sequence). The DNA for the CDR3 is TGTGCCTGGAGTGGGGGACACACCTACGAGCAGTACTTC. Its translation is CAWSGGHTYEQYF.

V gene TRBV11-3 combines with J gene TRBJ2-5; D gene unclear. Per germline, CDR1 SGHNT and CDR2 YENEEA. Trimming left V 5 bases short and J 2 bases short, with 6 bases between. CDR3 length equals 12 residues. CDR3 region: CASSGTQETQYF. The CDR3 DNA reads as TGTGCCAGCAGCGGTACACAAGAGACCCAGTACTTC.

CDR3 bases: TGTGCCAGCAGTGATTCTAGATTGAACACTGAAGCTTTCTTT. This sequence encodes CASSDSRLNTEAFF. This sequence joins TRBV2 and TRBJ1-1; D is ambiguous. CDR1 SNHLY and CDR2 FYNNEI come from the germline V gene. The V end lost 3 bases, the J end lost 0 bases, and 8 bases lay between the germline ends. This CDR3 is 14 amino acids long.

V usage is TRBV29-1 and J usage is TRBJ2-5; unclear D gene. The CDR3 totals 16 residues. Germline loops: CDR1 SQVTM, CDR2 ANQGSEA. Deletions cut 0 bases from V and 5 bases from J, with 19 bases between. This CDR3 reads CSVEDRRSVLGETQYF. The DNA for the CDR3 is TGCAGCGTTGAAGATAGGAGAAGTGTCCTCGGGGAGACCCAGTACTTC. Full variable domain (remainder filled in from reference TRBV29-1 and TRBJ2-5): SAVISQKPSRDICQRGTSLTIQCQVDSQVTMMFWYRQQPGQSLTLIATANQGSEATYESGFVIDKFPISRPNLTFSTLTVSNMSPEDSSIYLCSVEDRRSVLGETQYFGPGTRLLVL.

The chain links TRBV5-6 to TRBJ1-1; D is possibly TRBD1 (5 bases). V was cut by 0 bases and J by 5 bases, with 11 bases left in between. Germline V gene lookup returns CDR1 SGHDT and CDR2 YYEEEE. The CDR3 length is 14 residues. In nucleotides, the CDR3 is TGTGCCAGCAGCTTGGGTAGGCGGGGGACTGAAGCTTTCTTT. This encodes CASSLGRRGTEAFF.

The V gene is TRBV10-1, the J gene TRBJ2-7; 7 bases match TRBD1. Per germline, CDR1 WNHNN and CDR2 SYGVQD (reference sequence). The J segment lost 1 base and the V segment lost 5 bases, leaving 2 bases of the junction unmatched. The length of the CDR3 is 13 residues. Here the CDR3 reads CASSIRGSYEQYF. CDR3 DNA: TGCGCCAGCAGTATCAGGGGGTCCTACGAGCAGTACTTC.

The V and J genes are TRBV7-6 and TRBJ1-1; a possible D gene is TRBD1 (5 bases). The germline CDR1 and CDR2 sequences are SGHVS and FNYEAQ. The V and J ends lost 5 bases and 1 base respectively, with 11 bases between them. The CDR3 is made up of 14 amino acids. CDR3 region: CASSIGGGNTEAFF. The CDR3 nucleotides read TGTGCCAGCAGCATTGGGGGGGGGAACACTGAAGCTTTCTTT.

V gene TRBV5-4 combines with J gene TRBJ2-1; 11 nucleotides line up with TRBD1. The CDR3 is 17 residues long. Germline V gene sequence: CDR1 SGHNT, CDR2 YYREEE (reference sequence). Trimming at V came to 2 bases and at J to 9 bases, leaving 13 bases not matched to a gene. This CDR3 reads CASSFEPGQGVIGEQFF. CDR3 nucleotides: TGTGCCAGCAGCTTCGAACCGGGACAGGGGGTTATCGGTGAGCAGTTCTTC.

The genes are TRBV7-9 and TRBJ1-2, with D maybe TRBD1 (6 bases). The V end lost 6 bases, the J end lost 4 bases, and 15 bases lay between the germline ends. Germline V gene data show CDR1 as SEHNR and CDR2 as FQNEAQ (reference sequence). The length of the CDR3 is 14 residues. The CDR3 here is CASSPTGTLYGYTF. CDR3 sequence (DNA): TGTGCCAGCAGTCCTACAGGGACCCTCTATGGCTACACCTTC. The entire variable domain, with the rest obtained from reference TRBV7-9 and TRBJ1-2, is as follows: DTGVSQNPRHKITKRGQNVTFRCDPISEHNRLYWYRQTLGQGPEFLTYFQNEAQLEKSRLLSDRFSAERPKGSFSTLEIQRTEQGDSAMYLCASSPTGTLYGYTFGSGTRLTVV.

This sequence joins TRBV29-1 and TRBJ1-1, with 8 bases identical to TRBD1. The J segment lost 4 bases and the V segment lost 7 bases, leaving 20 bases of the junction unmatched. Germline-derived CDR1 and CDR2 are SQVTM and ANQGSEA. CDR3 length equals 17 residues. In DNA form, the CDR3 reads TGCAGCGCCGAAGGAGGGGCAGGGGGCGAGTTCGGCACTGAAGCTTTCTTT. Amino acid sequence: CSAEGGAGGEFGTEAFF.

The J gene is TRBJ2-4, the V gene TRBV5-6; 9 bases align to TRBD2. With V trimmed by 4 bases and J by 3 bases, 8 bases remained unmatched. CDR3 length: 16 residues. Germline assignment: CDR1 SGHDT and CDR2 YYEEEE. CDR3 nucleotide sequence: TGTGCCAGCAGCCCTTACCGACTAGCGGACAAAAACATTCAGTACTTC. Protein sequence: CASSPYRLADKNIQYF.

J is TRBJ2-1 and V is TRBV27; 14 nucleotides agree with TRBD2. CDR1 and CDR2 (germline): MNHEY, SMNVEV (reference sequence). V was pared by 2 bases and J by 5 bases, with 5 bases of the junction left unmatched. This CDR3 has 17 residues. This chain's CDR3 is CASSLRTSGRFNNEQFF. DNA of the CDR3: TGTGCCAGCAGTTTAAGGACTAGCGGGAGGTTCAACAATGAGCAGTTCTTC.

The chain combines TRBV9 with TRBJ2-3; unclear D gene. V gave up 5 bases and J gave up 0 bases, with 7 bases separating them. The CDR3 has 13 amino acids. Germline CDR1 and CDR2: SGDLS and YYNGEE. The CDR3 region has the DNA TGTGCCAGCAGGAGCCTAAGCACAGATACGCAGTATTTT. This codes for CASRSLSTDTQYF.

CDR3 region: CAWSKTPEQFF. CDR3 bases: TGTGCCTGGAGTAAGACACCGGAGCAGTTCTTC. The chain links TRBV30 to TRBJ2-1, with D unresolved. Trimming cost V 2 bases and J 10 bases, with 9 bases left between them. Per germline, CDR1 GTSNPN and CDR2 SVGIG (reference sequence). The CDR3 length is 11 residues.

This chain links TRBV5-1 with TRBJ2-7; the match to TRBD2 covers 11 bases. The CDR3 has 16 residues. CDR1 and CDR2 (germline): SGHRS, YFSETQ. Trimming at V came to 0 bases and at J to 3 bases, leaving 5 bases not matched to a gene. CDR3 coding DNA: TGCGCCAGCAGCTTGGGTGATAGCGGGAGGGTCTACGAGCAGTACTTC. It yields the protein CASSLGDSGRVYEQYF.